This T cell receptor (beta chain) was sequenced for a study of blood T cell repertoires in COVID-19. Study-level information: Samples taken during acute and convalescent COVID-19 were collected in the United States, Italy and Spain.

The V gene lost 0 bases and the J gene lost 6 bases, with 13 bases spanning the gap. Germline V lookup: CDR1 SGHRS, CDR2 YFSETQ. This CDR3 has 15 amino acids. Study processing details: Estimation of nucleated cell counts relied on the amplification of reference gene primers. Here immunoSEQ multiplex PCR was the method, and the copy in TCRdb shows in-frame clones only, minus some. The V and J calls and clone size are taken from that table; D and trimming were inferred from the DNA. The repertoire has roughly 53,000 clones, about three quarters of them found once; the top ten carry roughly a fifth. The sample taken for sequencing was peripheral blood. J is TRBJ2-1 and V is TRBV5-1; tentative D call: TRBD1 (5 bases). The sequence was collected from a man aged 45-60 years with active or convalescent COVID-19. The CDR3 loop reads CASSLVGQGSNEQFF. The CDR3, as DNA: TGCGCCAGCAGCTTGGTCGGGCAGGGCAGCAATGAGCAGTTCTTC.